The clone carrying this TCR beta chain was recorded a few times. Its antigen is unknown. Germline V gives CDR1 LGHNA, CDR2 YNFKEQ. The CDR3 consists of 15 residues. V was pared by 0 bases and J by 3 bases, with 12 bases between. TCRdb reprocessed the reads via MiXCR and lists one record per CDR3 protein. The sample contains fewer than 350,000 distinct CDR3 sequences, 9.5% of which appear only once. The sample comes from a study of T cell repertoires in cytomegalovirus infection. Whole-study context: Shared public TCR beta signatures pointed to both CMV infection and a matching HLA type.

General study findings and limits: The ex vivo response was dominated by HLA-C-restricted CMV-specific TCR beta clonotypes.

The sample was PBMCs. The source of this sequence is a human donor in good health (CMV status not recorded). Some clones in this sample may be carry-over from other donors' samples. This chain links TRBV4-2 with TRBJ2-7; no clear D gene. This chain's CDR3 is CASSQEGDASYEQYF. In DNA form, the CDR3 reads TGTGCCAGCAGCCAAGAAGGAGATGCCAGCTACGAGCAGTACTTC.